The source of this T cell receptor beta chain is a study of blood T cell repertoires in COVID-19. Looking at the study overall: Samples came from the United States, Italy and Spain, spanning acute and convalescent COVID-19.

The CDR3 is 13 residues long. V shed 6 bases and J 5 bases; nucleotides not matched to a gene: 4. How the authors handled the data: Cell counts per sample came from amplifying reference gene primers. Sequencing used immunoSEQ multiplex PCR; TCRdb keeps in-frame clones, though not all of them. V and J calls and clone size follow that table, whereas D and trimming were derived from the DNA. Among roughly 410,000 clones listed, roughly 90% were seen once. The sequence derives from a man in his forties or fifties with acute or convalescent COVID-19. Sequencing was performed on peripheral blood. The chain carries TRBV12-3 or TRBV12-4 and TRBJ2-7; the match to TRBD1 covers 10 bases. The CDR3 region has the DNA TGTGCCAGCAGGAGACAGGGGGCCCACGAGCAGTACTTC. Protein product: CASRRQGAHEQYF.